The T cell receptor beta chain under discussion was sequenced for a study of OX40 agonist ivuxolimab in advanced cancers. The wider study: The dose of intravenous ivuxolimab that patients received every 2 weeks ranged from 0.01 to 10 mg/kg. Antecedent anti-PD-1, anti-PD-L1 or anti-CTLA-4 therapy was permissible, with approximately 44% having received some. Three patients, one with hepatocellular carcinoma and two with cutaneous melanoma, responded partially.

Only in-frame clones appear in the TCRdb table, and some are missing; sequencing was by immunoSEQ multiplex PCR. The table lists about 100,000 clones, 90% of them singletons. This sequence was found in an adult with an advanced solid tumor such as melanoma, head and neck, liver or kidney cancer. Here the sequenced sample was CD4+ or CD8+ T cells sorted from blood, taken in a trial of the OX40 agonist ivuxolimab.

Here the CDR3 DNA reads TGTGCCAGCAGACGGGACAGCTACGAGCAGTACTTC. Encoded protein: CASRRDSYEQYF. The chain couples TRBV28 to TRBJ2-7; 7 nucleotides match TRBD1. J was trimmed by 3 bases and V by 6 bases; bases with no gene match: 2. Germline-derived CDR1 and CDR2 are MDHEN and SYDVKM. This CDR3 spans 12 amino acids.